What follows are 18 T cell receptor beta chains derived from one specimen sequenced in a study of TIL therapy for anti-PD-1-resistant metastatic lung cancer. Time point described: pre-treatment sample, taken before nivolumab and TIL therapy. Most excised metastases sampled were pleural nodules or supraclavicular lymph nodes. This was the immunoSEQ v3 assay. Clones were sequenced by immunoSEQ multiplex PCR, and TCRdb holds only the in-frame ones, with some missing. The sample gives over 10,000 clones, roughly two thirds of which show up once; about 9.4% is in the top ten. The specimen was tumor tissue, collected at baseline. These receptors were taken from a woman between 30 and 85 years old with non-small cell lung cancer.

This chain links TRBV11-2 with TRBJ2-7; TRBD2 matches at 10 bases. The germline V gene has CDR1 SGHAT and CDR2 FQNNGV. With V trimmed by 1 base and J by 4 bases, 1 base remained unmatched. This CDR3 spans 14 amino acids. The CDR3 DNA reads TGTGCCAGCAGCTTAGCTAGCGGGGGATACGAGCAGTACTTC. Encoded protein: CASSLASGGYEQYF.

The chain is built from TRBV7-9 and TRBJ1-1; 9 nucleotides line up with TRBD1. V was clipped by 5 bases and J by 1 base; unmatched bases: 5. The CDR3 loop spans 15 amino acids. CDR1 and CDR2 (germline): SEHNR, FQNEAQ (reference sequence). CDR3 amino acids: CASSPSGQGNTEAFF. The CDR3 nucleotides read TGTGCCAGCAGCCCCTCGGGACAGGGGAACACTGAAGCTTTCTTT.

The CDR3 loop is CASNVRANYGYTF. CDR3 sequence (DNA): TGTGCCAGCAATGTGAGAGCTAACTATGGCTACACCTTC. The chain links TRBV28 to TRBJ1-2, with unresolved D. V lost 7 bases and J 0 bases, leaving 9 bases between the germline ends. CDR1 is MDHEN, CDR2 SYDVKM, per germline. The CDR3 totals 13 residues.

This clone has only a few counts. The chain uses TRBV14 and TRBJ1-2, with 8 bases that match TRBD1. J gave up 5 bases and V 1 base, and 3 bases lay outside the gene matches. The CDR3 contains 14 residues. Germline V gene lookup returns CDR1 SGHDN and CDR2 FVKESK. CDR3 amino acids: CASSQGDRLYGYTF. CDR3 DNA: TGTGCCAGCAGCCAAGGGGACAGGTTATATGGCTACACCTTC.

This clone is medium-sized in the sample. The V call is TRBV30, the J call TRBJ1-2; no definite D call. Germline lookup yields CDR1 GTSNPN and CDR2 SVGIG (reference sequence). This CDR3 is 15 amino acids long. V was trimmed by 0 bases and J by 4 bases, leaving 15 bases between them. The CDR3 DNA reads TGTGCCTGGAGTGTTCCTTTGAGAGAGTTCTATGGCTACACCTTC. It codes for CAWSVPLREFYGYTF. Combining the CDR3 with reference TRBV30 and TRBJ1-2 gives the whole variable domain SQTIHQWPATLVQPVGSPLSLECTVEGTSNPNLYWYRQAAGRGLQLLFYSVGIGQISSEVPQNLSASRPQDRQFILSSKKLLLSDSGFYLCAWSVPLREFYGYTFGSGTRLTVV.

This sequence joins TRBV5-5 and TRBJ1-2, with unresolved D. This CDR3 is 13 amino acids long. In germline, CDR1 is SGHKS, CDR2 YYEKEE (reference sequence). V was trimmed by 0 bases and J by 5 bases, leaving 8 bases between them. This chain's CDR3 is CASSLGAGYGYTF. DNA for the CDR3: TGTGCCAGCAGCTTGGGTGCGGGGTATGGCTACACCTTC.

This chain uses TRBV7-2 with TRBJ2-1; tentatively, D is TRBD1 (6 bases). Germline CDR1 and CDR2: SGHTA and FQGNSA. The length of the CDR3 is 13 residues. The germline V and J ends were trimmed by 5 bases and 7 bases, with 12 bases remaining between them. The CDR3 sequence is CASSGNRDNEQFF. CDR3 in DNA: TGTGCCAGCAGCGGCAACAGGGATAATGAGCAGTTCTTC. The full variable domain, with the rest looked up from reference TRBV7-2 and TRBJ2-1, is GAGVSQSPSNKVTEKGKDVELRCDPISGHTALYWYRQSLGQGLEFLIYFQGNSAPDKSGLPSDRFSAERTGGSVSTLTIQRTQQEDSAVYLCASSGNRDNEQFFGPGTRLTVL.

V is TRBV5-5 and J is TRBJ1-2; D gene unclear. The CDR3 contains 13 residues. V dropped 1 base and J dropped 4 bases, with 8 bases sitting between them. Germline V gene lookup returns CDR1 SGHKS and CDR2 YYEKEE (reference sequence). In nucleotides, the CDR3 is TGTGCCAGCAGCTTGATGGGCAGCTATGGCTACACCTTC. The encoded protein is CASSLMGSYGYTF.

CDR3 amino acids: CASSRGSGTEAFF. CDR3 in DNA: TGTGCCAGCAGCCGGGGGTCAGGCACTGAAGCTTTCTTT. The chain combines TRBV6-5 with TRBJ1-1, with D perhaps matching TRBD1 (5 bases). The CDR3 runs 13 residues. Per the germline V gene, CDR1 is MNHEY and CDR2 is SVGAGI. V lost 6 bases, J lost 4 bases, and 12 bases lay in between.

The chain carries TRBV7-6 and TRBJ2-3; possible D gene TRBD2, 6 bases. The CDR3 runs 13 residues. Germline V gene lookup returns CDR1 SGHVS and CDR2 FNYEAQ. Trimming removed 3 bases at V and 5 bases at J, with 9 bases between. This CDR3 is CASSLTSVDTQYF. For the CDR3, the DNA is TGTGCCAGCAGCTTGACTAGTGTAGATACGCAGTATTTT.

This clone is medium-sized in the sample. The rearrangement joins TRBV25-1 to TRBJ1-2; 8 bases are shared with TRBD1. CDR1 is MGHDK and CDR2 is SYGVNS in the germline V gene. V shed 6 bases, J shed 8 bases, and the junction held 8 bases outside the gene matches. The CDR3 spans 13 residues. This chain's CDR3 is CASSPGGLQGYTF. The CDR3 coding sequence is TGTGCCAGCAGCCCAGGGGGCCTCCAGGGCTACACCTTC.

This clone counts as medium-sized. The J gene is TRBJ2-7, the V gene TRBV29-1; 10 nucleotides agree with TRBD1. CDR1 is SQVTM, CDR2 ANQGSEA, per germline. This CDR3 contains 12 residues. J lost 5 bases, V lost 7 bases, and 5 bases had no gene match. The chain's CDR3 is CSATGGVDEQYF. As DNA, the CDR3 is TGCAGCGCGACAGGGGGCGTCGACGAGCAGTACTTC.

This clone is classed as medium-sized. This chain links TRBV7-9 with TRBJ1-1; no clear D. From germline, CDR1 is SEHNR and CDR2 FQNEAQ (reference sequence). V dropped 5 bases and J dropped 0 bases, with 10 bases sitting between them. The CDR3 is made up of 14 amino acids. CDR3 nucleotides: TGTGCCAGCAGCCCTCCAGAGGTGAACACTGAAGCTTTCTTT. Residues: CASSPPEVNTEAFF.

In DNA, the CDR3 is TGTGCCAGCAACAGCGGACACCCTAGCAATCAGCCCCAGCATTTT. Translating gives CASNSGHPSNQPQHF. This chain uses TRBV21-1 with TRBJ1-5. TRBV21-1 is marked as a pseudogene. This CDR3 spans 15 amino acids.

V and J are TRBV5-1 and TRBJ2-5; TRBD1 matches at 8 bases. Trimming cost V 5 bases and J 5 bases; bases outside gene matches: 17. Germline lookup yields CDR1 SGHRS and CDR2 YFSETQ. This CDR3 region has 17 residues. CDR3 sequence: CASSRGSAQGVGETQYF. CDR3 in DNA: TGCGCCAGCAGTCGTGGTTCGGCACAGGGGGTTGGTGAGACCCAGTACTTC.

The V and J genes are TRBV7-9 and TRBJ2-2; unclear D gene. From germline, CDR1 is SEHNR and CDR2 FQNEAQ (reference sequence). The CDR3 is made up of 15 amino acids. The V end lost 0 bases, the J end lost 0 bases, and 5 bases lay between the germline ends. The CDR3 protein is CASSLAGTNTGELFF. CDR3 sequence (DNA): TGTGCCAGCAGCTTAGCGGGAACGAACACCGGGGAGCTGTTTTTT.

The chain combines TRBV6-1 with TRBJ1-2; TRBD1 matches at 9 bases. The CDR3 has 13 residues. CDR1 is MNHNS, CDR2 SASEGT, per germline. With 6 bases clipped from V and 7 bases from J, the junction kept 6 bases outside the gene matches. Here the CDR3 DNA reads TGTGCCAGCAGCCGGGACAGGGTTTTTGGCTACACCTTC. Its translation is CASSRDRVFGYTF.

The CDR3, as DNA: TGCGCCAGCAGCTTGCGGGAGGGGGCAGATACGCAGTATTTT. Protein sequence: CASSLREGADTQYF. This chain connects TRBV5-1 to TRBJ2-3; 8 nucleotides align to TRBD2. The CDR3 has 14 amino acids. Germline loops: CDR1 SGHRS, CDR2 YFSETQ. V trimming: 1 base; J trimming: 4 bases; junction bases outside the gene matches: 2.